The present T cell receptor (beta chain) was sequenced within a study of T-cell reconstitution after alpha-beta-depleted transplantation in children. This clonotype was observed at least ten times. The CDR3 covers 17 residues. V was pared by 5 bases and J by 2 bases, with 18 bases between. The germline V gene encodes CDR1 MNHEY and CDR2 SMNVEV (reference sequence). It was with unique molecular identifiers that the TCRbeta library was prepared. TCRdb re-analysed the PCR reads in MiXCR, keeping a single row per CDR3 protein. The sample holds some 250,000 distinct CDR3 sequences; 12% are singletons and the top ten take about 2.6%.

The input for sequencing was PBMCs from the stem cell graft donor, taken from the stem cell graft. The chain has TRBV27 and TRBJ2-2; TRBD1 might be the D (6 bases). The source of this sequence is a human donor who donated a stem cell graft to a child with acute lymphoblastic leukemia. DNA for the CDR3: TGTGCCAGCAGTCCCTCCGAGATGGGACAAAACACCGGGGAGCTGTTTTTT. Translating gives CASSPSEMGQNTGELFF.